This section outlines one T cell receptor (beta chain) sequence together with its context. As yet, its antigen is unknown. Its ends do not fully match the called genes, so a read error is possible. The TCR beta library used iRepertoire HTBI primers with Arm-PCR amplification of CDR3. From the multiplex PCR reads, TCRdb called clonotypes with MiXCR, one entry per CDR3 protein. The sample has about 430,000 distinct CDR3 sequences; approximately 16% are singletons. Germline loops: CDR1 SGHNT, CDR2 YENEEA. CDR3 length: 15 residues. Time point of the sample: newly diagnosed GD, antithyroid drugs for less than 3 months. The TCR library was prepared using RNA isolated from PBMCs. Those enrolled as patients came out of an endocrinology department in Xi'an, China. The data were taken from a study of regulatory T cells in long-lasting Graves disease. General study results and limits: It was in persistent disease that TRBV28, TRBJ1-2 and TRBJ2-5 were favored.

These records were also assigned to another study, of T cells in Graves' hyperthyroidism and ophthalmopathy. That report notes: Uncontrolled infections, other autoimmune diseases, pregnancy or lactation led to exclusion of patients. RT-PCR in the first round (using the HTBI primer set) targeted the TCR CDR3.

This clonotype was obtained from a woman between 35 and 50 years old with Graves disease. Sample: peripheral blood mononuclear cells (PBMCs), taken at new diagnosis, from a patient treated with antithyroid drugs. This chain joins TRBV11-3 and TRBJ1-3, with D possibly TRBD1 on 6 matching bases. In DNA, the CDR3 is TGTGCCAGCAGCTTCGGACAGCTCTCTGGAAACAGCATATATTTT. It specifies CASSFGQLSGNSIYF.